This is a list of T cell receptor beta chains from one sample in a study of blood T cell repertoires in COVID-19. TCRdb keeps only in-frame clones here, not all; method: immunoSEQ multiplex PCR. The sample records 97,000 or so clones, about 87% being singletons. Sequenced sample: peripheral blood. These receptors all stem from a man aged 50-59 years with active or convalescent COVID-19. Both conserved end residues are part of each CDR3. D genes are given only for firm matches. Size values are once, few and many counts, or a class for expanded clones, and some rows have none.

d_gene: .
j_gene: TRBJ1-3
abundance: .
v_gene: TRBV3-1/TRBV3-2
CDR3nt: TGTGCCAGCAGCCTCTGGCCTGGAAACACCATATATTTT
CDR3aa: CASSLWPGNTIYF

d_gene: TRBD1
j_gene: TRBJ2-2
abundance: .
v_gene: TRBV6-2/TRBV6-3
CDR3nt: TGTGCCAGCAGTTACCTCTCAGGACAGGGGGCCGCCGGGGAGCTGTTTTTT
CDR3aa: CASSYLSGQGAAGELFF

d_gene: TRBD2
j_gene: TRBJ2-1
abundance: .
v_gene: TRBV19
CDR3nt: TGTGCCAGTAGTATACAGCGGGGGGACGAGCAGTTCTTC
CDR3aa: CASSIQRGDEQFF

d_gene: .
j_gene: TRBJ1-2
abundance: .
v_gene: TRBV7-2
CDR3nt: TGTGCCAGCAGCTTTGACAGTAACTATGGCTACACCTTC
CDR3aa: CASSFDSNYGYTF

d_gene: TRBD1
j_gene: TRBJ1-6
abundance: .
v_gene: TRBV28
CDR3nt: TGTGCCAGCAGGACGGGACAGGGGGGAAATTCACCCCTCCACTTT
CDR3aa: CASRTGQGGNSPLHF

d_gene: .
j_gene: TRBJ1-2
abundance: .
v_gene: TRBV6-4
CDR3nt: TGTGCCAGCAGTGACGGGCAGGGCTATGGCTACACCTTC
CDR3aa: CASSDGQGYGYTF

d_gene: TRBD1
j_gene: TRBJ2-6
abundance: .
v_gene: TRBV5-1
CDR3nt: TGCGCCAGCTTTCCGACAGGGGGCGCATTGGGGGCCAACGTCCTGACTTTC
CDR3aa: CASFPTGGALGANVLTF

d_gene: TRBD2
j_gene: TRBJ2-1
abundance: .
v_gene: TRBV5-1
CDR3nt: TGCGCCAGCAGCCCACCGGAGCGGGGGGGTTACAATGAGCAGTTCTTC
CDR3aa: CASSPPERGGYNEQFF

d_gene: .
j_gene: TRBJ2-7
abundance: few
v_gene: TRBV27
CDR3nt: TGTGCCAGCAGTTTAACGACAAGTCACGAGCAGTACTTC
CDR3aa: CASSLTTSHEQYF

d_gene: TRBD2
j_gene: TRBJ2-2
abundance: .
v_gene: TRBV11-3
CDR3nt: TGTGCCAGCAGCTTTGGGACTAGCGGGAACACCGGGGAGCTGTTTTTT
CDR3aa: CASSFGTSGNTGELFF

d_gene: .
j_gene: TRBJ2-7
abundance: .
v_gene: TRBV12-5
CDR3nt: TGTGCTAGTGCCACCCTCGACGGGGGCTCCTACGAGCAGTACTTC
CDR3aa: CASATLDGGSYEQYF

d_gene: .
j_gene: TRBJ2-7
abundance: .
v_gene: TRBV10-3
CDR3nt: TGTGCCATCAGTGAGTCGGAGAAGCAGTACTTC
CDR3aa: CAISESEKQYF

d_gene: TRBD2
j_gene: TRBJ2-3
abundance: .
v_gene: TRBV7-9
CDR3nt: TGTGCCAGCAGCCCGACACTAGCGGGGGGTTCAGATACGCAGTATTTT
CDR3aa: CASSPTLAGGSDTQYF

d_gene: .
j_gene: TRBJ1-5
abundance: .
v_gene: TRBV7-8
CDR3nt: TGTGCCAGCAGCTTAGTTGGGCAGCTCAATCAGCCCCAGCATTTT
CDR3aa: CASSLVGQLNQPQHF

d_gene: .
j_gene: TRBJ2-2
abundance: many
v_gene: TRBV5-1
CDR3nt: TGCGCCAGCAGCGGCCGTCCCGACACCGGGGAGCTGTTTTTT
CDR3aa: CASSGRPDTGELFF

d_gene: TRBD1
j_gene: TRBJ1-6
abundance: .
v_gene: TRBV5-4
CDR3nt: TGTGCCAGCAGCTTAGGGGACAGGGATTCACCCCTCCACTTT
CDR3aa: CASSLGDRDSPLHF

d_gene: .
j_gene: TRBJ2-7
abundance: .
v_gene: TRBV27
CDR3nt: TGTGCCAGCAGTTACGGGTCGAGGAGGTACGAGCAGTACTTC
CDR3aa: CASSYGSRRYEQYF

d_gene: .
j_gene: TRBJ2-2
abundance: .
v_gene: TRBV11-2
CDR3nt: TGTGCCAGCAGCTTAGACCGTGGGGCCAACACCGGGGAGCTGTTTTTT
CDR3aa: CASSLDRGANTGELFF

d_gene: TRBD2
j_gene: TRBJ2-5
abundance: .
v_gene: TRBV7-2
CDR3nt: TGTGCCAGCAGCTTAGTCGGGACTAGTCTCCGGGAGACCCAGTACTTC
CDR3aa: CASSLVGTSLRETQYF

d_gene: .
j_gene: TRBJ2-1
abundance: .
v_gene: TRBV5-1
CDR3nt: TGCGCCAGCAGCTCGCCGGGATCCTACAATGAGCAGTTCTTC
CDR3aa: CASSSPGSYNEQFF

d_gene: .
j_gene: TRBJ1-2
abundance: .
v_gene: TRBV19
CDR3nt: TGTGCCAGTAGTAGGCCAGGGGACTATGGCTACACCTTC
CDR3aa: CASSRPGDYGYTF

d_gene: .
j_gene: TRBJ2-1
abundance: .
v_gene: TRBV9
CDR3nt: TGTGCCAGCAGCCCAAGGGTGGGACACTACAATGAGCAGTTCTTC
CDR3aa: CASSPRVGHYNEQFF

d_gene: .
j_gene: TRBJ2-7
abundance: once
v_gene: TRBV18
CDR3nt: TGTGCCAGCTCAGACGCAGGTACCCTCAGCTCCTACGAGCAGTACTTC
CDR3aa: CASSDAGTLSSYEQYF

d_gene: TRBD1
j_gene: TRBJ1-6
abundance: .
v_gene: TRBV30
CDR3nt: TGTGCCTGGAGTGCCGGGACAGAGAATTCACCCCTCCACTTT
CDR3aa: CAWSAGTENSPLHF

d_gene: .
j_gene: TRBJ2-2
abundance: .
v_gene: TRBV7-6
CDR3nt: TGTGCCAGCAGCTTAATGACAGTTGGGGAGCTGTTTTTT
CDR3aa: CASSLMTVGELFF

d_gene: .
j_gene: TRBJ1-4
abundance: .
v_gene: TRBV2
CDR3nt: TGTGCCAGCAGTACGGACAGCCAGAATGAAAAACTGTTTTTT
CDR3aa: CASSTDSQNEKLFF

d_gene: .
j_gene: TRBJ2-1
abundance: .
v_gene: TRBV12-3/TRBV12-4
CDR3nt: TGTGCCAGCAGCCTAACGTACAATGAGCAGTTCTTC
CDR3aa: CASSLTYNEQFF